These 28 T cell receptor beta chains were all obtained from the same sample, sequenced in a study of T cells expressing NK-cell markers. TCRdb reprocessed the 5' RACE reads and keeps a single row for each CDR3 protein, giving no DNA. This sample carries 350,000 to 400,000 distinct CDR3 sequences, with about 10% going to the ten biggest clones. Specimen: blood T cells: a sorted CD56 or NKG2C T cell subset, CD4+ or CD8+ T cells, or bulk PBMC T cells (not recorded which). The receptor set was obtained from a woman in her forties or fifties in good health.

This chain connects TRBV7-2 to TRBJ2-2; TCRdb calls TRBD2, which cannot be checked without DNA. The germline V gene has CDR1 SGHTA and CDR2 FQGNSA. This CDR3 has 14 residues. Here the CDR3 reads CASSLGRDSRELFF.

This chain connects TRBV12-3 or TRBV12-4 to TRBJ1-1. The CDR3 runs to 12 residues. CDR3 protein: CASSLPNIEAFF.

The genes are TRBV3-1 and TRBJ2-1; TCRdb outputs TRBD1, but without DNA this stays unchecked. Germline CDR1 and CDR2: LGHDT and YNNKEL (reference sequence). The CDR3 runs to 12 residues. The CDR3 here is CASSQDWGNQFF.

This CDR3 reads CAWSPPTGGPSHEQFF. The chain couples TRBV30 to TRBJ2-1; TCRdb picks TRBD2, but there is no DNA to check that call. This CDR3 spans 16 amino acids. CDR1 is GTSNPN and CDR2 is SVGIG in the germline V gene (reference sequence).

The J gene is TRBJ2-5, the V gene TRBV20-1. Germline CDR1 reads DFQATT; CDR2 reads SNEGSKA (reference sequence). The CDR3 covers 15 residues. This chain's CDR3 is CSASLRRAYQETQYF.

The chain recombines TRBV5-1 with TRBJ2-5; the TCRdb D gene call, TRBD2, has no DNA to confirm it. CDR1 and CDR2 (germline): SGHRS, YFSETQ. The CDR3 covers 14 residues. This CDR3 reads CASKRLAVEETQYF.

The genes are TRBV9 and TRBJ2-3; there is no DNA to check the TCRdb D call of TRBD1. CDR3 length: 18 residues. Germline CDR1 is SGDLS and CDR2 is YYNGEE. CDR3 amino acids: CASSGRSGGLPGTDTQYF.

The rearrangement links TRBV12-3 or TRBV12-4 to TRBJ2-2; the TRBD2 assignment by TCRdb is unverifiable without DNA. The CDR3 loop spans 16 amino acids. CDR3 amino acids: CASSNLGPGGTGELFF.

The chain links TRBV4-1 to TRBJ1-1; lacking DNA, the TRBD1 call made by TCRdb goes unchecked. Per germline, CDR1 MGHRA and CDR2 YSYEKL. CDR3 length: 15 amino acids. CDR3 region: CASSQEGTGVTEAFF.

The chain is built from TRBV29-1 and TRBJ2-3; TCRdb outputs TRBD2, but without DNA this stays unchecked. Germline CDR1 and CDR2: SQVTM and ANQGSEA. This CDR3 spans 13 amino acids. The CDR3 region is CSVRAILLDTQYF.

The chain combines TRBV29-1 with TRBJ2-5; lacking DNA, the TRBD1 call made by TCRdb goes unchecked. The CDR3 sequence is 12 residues long. The germline V gene encodes CDR1 SQVTM and CDR2 ANQGSEA. CDR3 region: CSVEEGGRTQYF. Full variable domain (missing parts from reference TRBV29-1 and TRBJ2-5): SAVISQKPSRDICQRGTSLTIQCQVDSQVTMMFWYRQQPGQSLTLIATANQGSEATYESGFVIDKFPISRPNLTFSTLTVSNMSPEDSSIYLCSVEEGGRTQYFGPGTRLLVL.

The chain recombines TRBV11-2 with TRBJ2-1; TCRdb designates TRBD2, a call that cannot be tested without DNA. Germline values: CDR1 SGHAT, CDR2 FQNNGV. The CDR3 sequence is 18 residues long. CDR3 amino acids: CASSLGVVSGRAFNEQFF.

The chain carries TRBV5-6 and TRBJ2-7; as DNA is missing, the TRBD2 call by TCRdb cannot be tested. The germline V gene encodes CDR1 SGHDT and CDR2 YYEEEE. The CDR3 is 15 residues long. The CDR3 region is CASSLGGGTTYEQYF.

The chain uses TRBV12-3 or TRBV12-4 and TRBJ2-7. The CDR3 loop spans 15 amino acids. The CDR3 protein is CASKRGREDSYEQYF.

This chain links TRBV11-2 with TRBJ1-1; the D call of TRBD1 rests on TCRdb alone, since no DNA is present to check it. From germline, CDR1 is SGHAT and CDR2 FQNNGV. There are 16 residues in the CDR3. The CDR3: CASSLGPGGLNTEAFF. Full variable domain (remainder filled in from reference TRBV11-2 and TRBJ1-1): EAGVAQSPRYKIIEKRQSVAFWCNPISGHATLYWYQQILGQGPKLLIQFQNNGVVDDSQLPKDRFSAERLKGVDSTLKIQPAKLEDSAVYLCASSLGPGGLNTEAFFGQGTRLTVV.

The V gene is TRBV5-5, the J gene TRBJ1-1. The CDR3 extends over 13 amino acids. CDR1 and CDR2 from the germline V gene are SGHKS and YYEKEE (reference sequence). This CDR3 reads CASSSGQDTEAFF.

V gene TRBV24-1 combines with J gene TRBJ2-2; TCRdb lists TRBD1, though no DNA is available to test this call. CDR1 and CDR2 (germline): KGHDR, SFDVKD. The CDR3 sequence is 14 residues long. The CDR3 protein is CATRKAGGSGELFF.

The chain recombines TRBV12-3 or TRBV12-4 with TRBJ1-1. The CDR3 sequence is 16 residues long. CDR3: CASRAGPRNRNTEAFF.

V is TRBV5-1 and J is TRBJ2-1; the D call of TRBD2 rests on TCRdb alone, since no DNA is present to check it. The CDR3 is 15 amino acids. The germline V gene encodes CDR1 SGHRS and CDR2 YFSETQ. The CDR3 is CASSSGTSGRNEQFF.

The rearrangement links TRBV28 to TRBJ2-7; TCRdb selects TRBD1, and the lack of DNA leaves this call unchecked. Per germline, CDR1 MDHEN and CDR2 SYDVKM. The CDR3 contains 13 residues. CDR3 amino acids: CASSFTGLREQYF. Full variable domain (outside the CDR3, taken from reference TRBV28 and TRBJ2-7): DVKVTQSSRYLVKRTGEKVFLECVQDMDHENMFWYRQDPGLGLRLIYFSYDVKMKEKGDIPEGYSVSREKKERFSLILESASTNQTSMYLCASSFTGLREQYFGPGTRLTVT.

The chain combines TRBV20-1 with TRBJ2-5; TCRdb selects TRBD2, and the lack of DNA leaves this call unchecked. CDR1 and CDR2 from the germline V gene are DFQATT and SNEGSKA (reference sequence). The CDR3 covers 12 residues. The CDR3 reads CSAATSSQTQYF.

CDR3 in amino acids: CSESGGGYGYTF. This rearrangement joins TRBV29-1 to TRBJ1-2; TCRdb proposes TRBD1, but this gene call is untestable without DNA. The germline CDR1 and CDR2 sequences are SQVTM and ANQGSEA. CDR3 size: 12 residues.

The rearrangement links TRBV12-3 or TRBV12-4 to TRBJ1-4; the TRBD1 assignment by TCRdb is unverifiable without DNA. The CDR3 has 16 residues. The CDR3: CASSSIYDRGGEKLFF.

V gene TRBV27 combines with J gene TRBJ2-5; TCRdb calls TRBD1, which cannot be checked without DNA. Per germline, CDR1 MNHEY and CDR2 SMNVEV (reference sequence). The CDR3 has 17 amino acids. CDR3 protein: CATRGGQGYSSQETQYF.

This sequence joins TRBV15 and TRBJ2-7; the D call of TRBD1 rests on TCRdb alone, since no DNA is present to check it. CDR1 is LNHNV, CDR2 YYDKDF, per germline (reference sequence). The CDR3 sequence is 13 residues long. CDR3 amino acids: CATSRGPGDEQYF. Complete variable domain (other parts from reference TRBV15 and TRBJ2-7): DAMVIQNPRYQVTQFGKPVTLSCSQTLNHNVMYWYQQKSSQAPKLLFHYYDKDFNNEADTPDNFQSRRPNTSFCFLDIRSPGLGDTAMYLCATSRGPGDEQYFGPGTRLTVT.

The chain joins TRBV12-5 to TRBJ2-2; as DNA is missing, the TRBD1 call by TCRdb cannot be tested. The CDR3 has 14 residues. The germline V gene encodes CDR1 LGHNT and CDR2 FRNRAP. CDR3 region: CASGLSGGIGELFF. Filled out from reference TRBV12-5 and TRBJ2-2, the complete variable domain reads DARVTQTPRHKVTEMGQEVTMRCQPILGHNTVFWYRQTMMQGLELLAYFRNRAPLDDSGMPKDRFSAEMPDATLATLKIQPSEPRDSAVYFCASGLSGGIGELFFGEGSRLTVL.

The genes are TRBV12-3 or TRBV12-4 and TRBJ2-1; no DNA is available, so the TRBD2 call from TCRdb remains unchecked. The length of the CDR3 is 15 residues. The CDR3: CASSLWEGKYNEQFF.

The chain employs TRBV19 and TRBJ2-7; there is no DNA to check the TCRdb D call of TRBD1. In germline, CDR1 is LNHDA, CDR2 SQIVND (reference sequence). There are 16 residues in the CDR3. The CDR3 is CASSTELGTLSYEQYF.